Listed here are 30 T cell receptor beta chains from one sample, sequenced in a study of human T cells and chemical hapten exposure. This sample's time point: patch test 1, 2 weeks after DPC sensitization. The treatment here: therapeutic diphenylcyclopropenone sensitization with weekly scalp DPC. The template was total RNA from unfractionated whole blood. TCRdb used MiXCR to reprocess the RACE reads, holding one entry per CDR3 protein. The sample includes 42,000 or so distinct CDR3 sequences, more than 3% of them seen just once. The material sequenced was whole blood, taken in connection with sensitization to the hapten diphenylcyclopropenone (DPC). These receptors originate from a man aged 50-60 years with alopecia areata. Some clones in this sample may be carry-over from other donors' samples.

This clonotype has just a few counts. This sequence joins TRBV5-1 and TRBJ1-6; no firm D call. The CDR3 totals 13 residues. Trimming cost V 5 bases and J 0 bases, with 3 bases left between them. Germline CDR1 reads SGHRS; CDR2 reads YFSETQ. CDR3 in amino acids: CASRDSYNSPLHF. The CDR3 DNA sequence: TGCGCCAGCAGGGACTCCTATAATTCACCCCTCCACTTT.

The V call is TRBV7-8, the J call TRBJ1-2, with TRBD1 as a possible D gene (6 bases). Trimming pared 5 bases from V and 7 bases from J, leaving 17 bases between. Germline CDR1 reads SGHVS; CDR2 reads FQNEAQ. The CDR3 has 14 residues. The CDR3 region has the DNA TGTGCCAGCAGCCTAGATAACAGGGAGGGTGGCTACACCTTC. Its protein product is CASSLDNREGGYTF.

There are many counts of this clonotype. The rearrangement joins TRBV4-1 to TRBJ2-2; D gene uncertain. The V end was cut by 0 bases, the J end by 2 bases, with 7 bases between. The CDR3 runs to 15 residues. From germline, CDR1 is MGHRA and CDR2 YSYEKL. The DNA of the CDR3 is TGCGCCAGCAGCCAAGATCGGGTTAACACCGGGGAGCTGTTTTTT. Encoded protein: CASSQDRVNTGELFF.

This clonotype was counted at least ten times. V is TRBV7-2 and J is TRBJ1-2, with unresolved D. The CDR3 has 12 amino acids. Trimming cost V 2 bases and J 2 bases, with 3 bases left between them. Germline V gene data show CDR1 as SGHTA and CDR2 as FQGNSA. This CDR3 is CASSLSNYGYTF. CDR3 nucleotides: TGTGCCAGCAGCTTAAGCAACTATGGCTACACCTTC.

The table lists this clonotype with many counts. The rearrangement joins TRBV9 to TRBJ2-1; D unresolved. Germline values: CDR1 SGDLS, CDR2 YYNGEE. CDR3 length: 12 amino acids. V was trimmed by 5 bases and J by 8 bases, leaving 11 bases between them. CDR3 sequence reads: CASRGISDEQFF. The CDR3 DNA follows: TGTGCCAGCAGAGGCATCAGCGATGAGCAGTTCTTC.

The CDR3: CASSSASGYEQYF. In DNA, the CDR3 is TGCGCCAGCAGCTCTGCGAGCGGCTACGAGCAGTACTTC. The genes are TRBV5-1 and TRBJ2-7, with a weak D call TRBD2 (5 bases). Germline loops: CDR1 SGHRS, CDR2 YFSETQ. This CDR3 contains 13 residues. V lost 3 bases to trimming and J lost 3 bases, with 10 bases between them.

This sequence joins TRBV5-1 and TRBJ2-1; 9 nucleotides match TRBD1. CDR3 length equals 15 residues. CDR1 SGHRS and CDR2 YFSETQ come from the germline V gene. J lost 9 bases, V lost 0 bases, and 7 bases had no gene match. CDR3 nucleotide sequence: TGCGCCAGCAGCTTGGTTATCGGACAGGGGAGTGAGCAGTTCTTC. Its translation is CASSLVIGQGSEQFF.

The table lists this clonotype with many counts. The chain is built from TRBV12-3 or TRBV12-4 and TRBJ1-3, with D perhaps TRBD1 (5 bases). The CDR3 has 16 residues. Trimming shortened V by 2 bases and J by 2 bases, and 13 bases separated the two germline ends. This CDR3 is CASSLFGGRAGNTIYF. CDR3 nucleotide sequence: TGTGCCAGCAGTTTATTCGGGGGAAGAGCTGGAAACACCATATATTTT.

This clonotype occurred many times. The genes are TRBV5-1 and TRBJ2-3; 7 bases are shared with TRBD1. Trimming at V came to 1 base and at J to 1 base, leaving 3 bases not matched to a gene. The CDR3 runs 15 residues. Germline CDR1 and CDR2: SGHRS and YFSETQ. DNA for the CDR3: TGCGCCAGCAGCTTGTCTGGACAGGGCACAGATACGCAGTATTTT. Its protein product is CASSLSGQGTDTQYF.

This clonotype was observed at least ten times. The genes are TRBV4-1 and TRBJ1-4, with 10 positions matching TRBD1. Germline V gives CDR1 MGHRA, CDR2 YSYEKL. After removal of 2 bases from V and 7 bases from J, the junction contained 10 bases not matched to a gene. This CDR3 is 17 amino acids long. The CDR3 DNA reads TGCGCCAGCAGCCAAAATCTAGGCCGGGACAGGGGTGAAAAACTGTTTTTT. This translates into CASSQNLGRDRGEKLFF.

There are many counts of this clonotype. The chain links TRBV7-6 to TRBJ2-7, with 9 bases fitting TRBD1. The CDR3 spans 16 residues. Unmatched junction bases numbered 7, after V lost 1 base and J lost 3 bases. Germline V gene data show CDR1 as SGHVS and CDR2 as FNYEAQ. CDR3 nucleotide sequence: TGTGCCAGCAGCTTAGGAAGCCCGGGACAGGGCTACGAGCAGTACTTC. Translated, it gives CASSLGSPGQGYEQYF.

This clonotype has ten or more counts. An end of the junction does not agree with germline; a read error may underlie this. CDR3 nucleotide sequence: TGCAGTGCTAGAGATATTTCGCTTAGCGAGCACTACTTC. It encodes CSARDISLSEHYF. The V gene is TRBV20-1, the J gene TRBJ2-7, with D perhaps TRBD2 (5 bases). CDR3 length equals 13 residues. The germline V gene encodes CDR1 DFQATT and CDR2 SNEGSKA (reference sequence).

This clonotype was seen many times. The chain combines TRBV18 with TRBJ1-4; 8 nucleotides line up with TRBD1. J gave up 5 bases and V 4 bases, and 9 bases lay outside the gene matches. The CDR3 is made up of 16 amino acids. Germline loops: CDR1 KGHSH, CDR2 LQKENI. The CDR3, as DNA: TGTGCCAGCTCACTATATTCGACAGGGGAGAATGAAAAACTGTTTTTT. It codes for CASSLYSTGENEKLFF.

This clonotype came up many times. The rearrangement joins TRBV20-1 to TRBJ2-1; a possible D gene is TRBD2 (5 bases). This CDR3 comprises 14 residues. Per the germline V gene, CDR1 is DFQATT and CDR2 is SNEGSKA (reference sequence). V was pared by 0 bases and J by 0 bases, with 6 bases between. The CDR3 here is CSARDRDSYNEQFF. The CDR3 DNA sequence: TGCAGTGCTAGAGACCGGGACTCCTACAATGAGCAGTTCTTC.

This clonotype occurred many times. J is TRBJ1-1 and V is TRBV7-8, with a tentative D call TRBD1 (6 bases). The CDR3 length is 13 residues. CDR1 is SGHVS and CDR2 is FQNEAQ in the germline V gene. Deletions cut 3 bases from V and 6 bases from J, with 11 bases between. This chain's CDR3 is CASSLATGPEAFF. The CDR3 DNA sequence: TGTGCCAGCAGCTTGGCGACAGGTCCTGAAGCTTTCTTT.

This clonotype appeared many times. CDR3 DNA: TGCAGCGTTGATTGGCGGGTTAGTAACACTGAAGCTTTCTTT. It is translated as CSVDWRVSNTEAFF. The gene calls are TRBV29-1 and TRBJ1-1; unclear D gene. Germline lookup yields CDR1 SQVTM and CDR2 ANQGSEA. Deletions cut 3 bases from V and 2 bases from J, with 13 bases between. This CDR3 has 14 residues. The entire variable domain, with the rest obtained from reference TRBV29-1 and TRBJ1-1, is as follows: SAVISQKPSRDICQRGTSLTIQCQVDSQVTMMFWYRQQPGQSLTLIATANQGSEATYESGFVIDKFPISRPNLTFSTLTVSNMSPEDSSIYLCSVDWRVSNTEAFFGQGTRLTVV.

The chain combines TRBV19 with TRBJ1-5; D ambiguous. V lost 5 bases and J 6 bases, leaving 11 bases between the germline ends. The germline gives CDR1 LNHDA, CDR2 SQIVND (reference sequence). CDR3 length equals 13 residues. This CDR3 is CASSGSRLQPQHF. CDR3 DNA: TGTGCCAGTAGTGGCAGTCGACTTCAGCCCCAGCATTTT.

Comment on this clonotype: Since a much larger clone is just one base distant, this may be a read error. The chain recombines TRBV4-1 with TRBJ2-7, with 11 nucleotides matching TRBD2. The CDR3 totals 15 residues. Germline V gives CDR1 MGHRA, CDR2 YSYEKL. The junction had 6 bases not matched to a gene; V was cut back by 3 bases and J by 5 bases. For the CDR3, the DNA is TGCGCCAGCAGCCATCCGGGACTAGCGGAAAACGAGCAGTACTTC. Its translation: CASSHPGLAENEQYF.

The sample holds many counts of this clonotype. This rearrangement joins TRBV6-5 to TRBJ2-1, with D perhaps TRBD2 (6 bases). V lost 2 bases to trimming and J lost 7 bases, with 12 bases between them. The germline CDR1 and CDR2 sequences are MNHEY and SVGAGI. This CDR3 is built from 14 residues. In DNA form, the CDR3 reads TGTGCCAGCAGTTACGTGGGAGGTGGGAATGAGCAGTTCTTC. Protein sequence: CASSYVGGGNEQFF.

This clonotype appeared many times. This chain joins TRBV15 and TRBJ1-2; maybe TRBD1 (6 bases). Trimming pared 0 bases from V and 5 bases from J, leaving 10 bases between. This CDR3 has 14 amino acids. Germline assignment: CDR1 LNHNV and CDR2 YYDKDF (reference sequence). CDR3 sequence (DNA): TGTGCCACCAGCAGAGAGCGGAGGGGGTATGGCTACACCTTC. Translated, it gives CATSRERRGYGYTF.

This clonotype was seen repeatedly, ten times or more. This rearrangement joins TRBV29-1 to TRBJ2-7; tentatively, D is TRBD2 (7 bases). Germline CDR1 and CDR2: SQVTM and ANQGSEA. The CDR3 covers 12 residues. V was pared by 4 bases and J by 6 bases, with 13 bases between. DNA of the CDR3: TGCAGCGTTGGAGGGGGGAGGGGCGAGCAGTACTTC. Translating gives CSVGGGRGEQYF.

The chain uses TRBV28 and TRBJ2-4; tentatively, D is TRBD2 (6 bases). CDR1 and CDR2 from the germline V gene are MDHEN and SYDVKM. V was pared by 6 bases and J by 9 bases, with 21 bases between. The CDR3 has 15 amino acids. The CDR3 coding sequence is TGTGCCAGCAGCCCCGGCAAGGGGACTGATCGCATTCAGTACTTC. Translated, it gives CASSPGKGTDRIQYF.

The sample holds a few counts of this clonotype. J is TRBJ2-5 and V is TRBV7-2; the match to TRBD1 covers 8 bases. In germline, CDR1 is SGHTA, CDR2 FQGNSA. V lost 3 bases to trimming and J lost 5 bases; unmatched junction nucleotides: 8. The CDR3 runs to 15 residues. The CDR3 here is CASSFSATGGETQYF. CDR3 in DNA: TGTGCCAGCAGCTTCTCCGCCACAGGGGGTGAGACCCAGTACTTC.

This clonotype is classed as medium-sized. The CDR3 here is CAISDGTRANTDTQYF. The CDR3 DNA is TGTGCCATCAGTGACGGGACCAGAGCTAACACAGATACGCAGTATTTT. V usage is TRBV10-3 and J usage is TRBJ2-3; D is perhaps TRBD1 or TRBD2 (5 bases each). V was pared by 3 bases and J by 2 bases, with 15 bases between. Germline V gene data show CDR1 as ENHRY and CDR2 as SYGVKD. The CDR3 length is 16 residues.

This clonotype has a count of ten or more. The CDR3 sequence: CASSLAGHVGEQYF. For the CDR3, the DNA is TGTGCCAGCAGCTTAGCAGGTCATGTGGGTGAGCAGTACTTC. The chain has TRBV7-9 and TRBJ2-7; D is ambiguous. Germline V gene data show CDR1 as SEHNR and CDR2 as FQNEAQ (reference sequence). V gave up 0 bases and J gave up 7 bases, with 13 bases separating them. The CDR3 consists of 14 residues.

This clonotype was recorded many times. The rearrangement uses TRBV20-1 and TRBJ1-5, with D perhaps matching TRBD1 (6 bases). Germline CDR1 DFQATT, CDR2 SNEGSKA (reference sequence). The V gene lost 0 bases and the J gene lost 2 bases, with 14 bases spanning the gap. This CDR3 has 16 residues. The CDR3 DNA is TGCAGTGCTAGAGATCGCCGGGGGCCCGGCAATCAGCCCCAGCATTTT. Its protein is CSARDRRGPGNQPQHF.

The chain links TRBV29-1 to TRBJ2-1, with TRBD2 matching over 9 bases. The J segment lost 9 bases and the V segment lost 4 bases, leaving 10 bases of the junction unmatched. This CDR3 contains 14 residues. Per germline, CDR1 SQVTM and CDR2 ANQGSEA. The CDR3 DNA follows: TGCAGCGTTGCACGGGCTAGCGGGGTCGGTGAGCAGTTCTTC. Its translation: CSVARASGVGEQFF.

This clonotype was detected ten times or more. This chain uses TRBV6-1 with TRBJ1-5, with 7 bases fitting TRBD1. CDR1 is MNHNS, CDR2 SASEGT, per germline. CDR3 length: 16 residues. V was clipped by 7 bases and J by 0 bases; unmatched bases: 9. Here the CDR3 DNA reads TGTGCCAGCACGGCACGACAGGGCTCTAGCAATCAGCCCCAGCATTTT. Its translation: CASTARQGSSNQPQHF.

In this sample, this clonotype turned up many times. This rearrangement joins TRBV7-9 to TRBJ1-6; 9 bases are shared with TRBD1. V was pared by 5 bases and J by 4 bases, with 6 bases of the junction left unmatched. The CDR3 consists of 16 residues. Germline CDR1 and CDR2: SEHNR and FQNEAQ (reference sequence). The CDR3 spells CASSATGGAYNSPLHF. In DNA, the CDR3 is TGTGCCAGCAGCGCCACAGGGGGCGCTTATAATTCACCCCTCCACTTT. Full variable domain (rest looked up from reference TRBV7-9 and TRBJ1-6): DTGVSQNPRHKITKRGQNVTFRCDPISEHNRLYWYRQTLGQGPEFLTYFQNEAQLEKSRLLSDRFSAERPKGSFSTLEIQRTEQGDSAMYLCASSATGGAYNSPLHFGNGTRLTVT.

This clonotype was seen many times. The rearrangement uses TRBV9 and TRBJ2-5; D might be TRBD2 (5 bases). Trimming stripped 2 bases from V and 1 base from J, with 9 bases between. CDR1 and CDR2 from the germline V gene are SGDLS and YYNGEE. There are 14 residues in the CDR3. This CDR3 is CASSVGLSQETQYF. CDR3 sequence (DNA): TGTGCCAGCAGCGTCGGACTGAGCCAAGAGACCCAGTACTTC.